Listed below are T cell receptor beta chains from one sample, sequenced in a study of PD-1 blockade in classical Hodgkin lymphoma. Assay used: immunoSEQ multiplex PCR; TCRdb lists only in-frame clones, some missing. The table lists some 60,000 clones, about 92% of them singletons. The starting material was peripheral blood mononuclear cells (PBMCs), obtained at baseline. These receptors originate from a human donor with classical Hodgkin lymphoma. Both conserved end residues are part of each CDR3. Each record gives: V gene, J gene, D gene, CDR3 DNA, CDR3 protein. D genes are given only for firm matches.

TRBV10-3	TRBJ1-2	TRBD1	TGTGCCATCAGCGGGACAGGGATAGAGTATGGCTACACCTTC	CAISGTGIEYGYTF
TRBV11-2	TRBJ1-1	-	TGTGCCAGCAGCTTGGGGATTGAAGCTTTCTTT	CASSLGIEAFF
TRBV7-8	TRBJ2-2	-	TGTGCCACCACTTGGACAGCGAACACCGGGGAGCTGTTTTTT	CATTWTANTGELFF
TRBV5-1	TRBJ1-1	-	TGCGCCAGCAGTTCCGGAGGGGGAAGAGGAGCTTTCTTT	CASSSGGGRGAFF
TRBV11-2	TRBJ1-5	TRBD1	TGTGCCAGCAGCGCCCGGGACAGGGGAAATCAGCCCCAGCATTTT	CASSARDRGNQPQHF
TRBV28	TRBJ2-3	-	TGTGCCAGCAGTTTTGGGGGTAGCCCCATGAGGGGGGGTACGCAGTATTTT	CASSFGGSPMRGGTQYF
TRBV18	TRBJ1-4	-	TGTGCCAGCTCACCAGAGGGGGGCCAAACTAATGAAAAACTGTTTTTT	CASSPEGGQTNEKLFF
TRBV4-1	TRBJ2-7	TRBD2	TGCGCCAGCAGCCAAGATCGGGGGGACTACGAGCAGTACTTC	CASSQDRGDYEQYF
TRBV2	TRBJ1-1	TRBD1	TGTGCCAGCGTGTCGAGGACAGGGGGGAACACTGAAGCTTTCTTT	CASVSRTGGNTEAFF
TRBV11-3	TRBJ1-1	-	TGTGCCAGCAGCTTACTTTTGCCAGGGGTGAACACTGAAGCTTTCTTT	CASSLLLPGVNTEAFF
TRBV19	TRBJ2-2	-	TGTGCCAGTAGTAACAGGGCCCCCGGGGAGCTGTTTTTT	CASSNRAPGELFF
TRBV6-6	TRBJ2-1	-	TGTGCCAGCAGTTACATCGTCGCAAGCTACAATGAGCAGTTCTTC	CASSYIVASYNEQFF
TRBV7-2	TRBJ2-7	TRBD1	TGTGCCAGCAGCTTAGTTTGGGACAGGGCCCCCTACGAGCAGTACTTC	CASSLVWDRAPYEQYF
TRBV2	TRBJ1-5	TRBD1	TGTGCCAGCAGTGTAGCAGGGGGTGGTCAGCCCCAGCATTTT	CASSVAGGGQPQHF
TRBV7-9	TRBJ2-2	TRBD1	TGTGCCAGCAGCTTAGTTTTCCCTGGGACAGGGTCGAACACCGGGGAGCTGTTTTTT	CASSLVFPGTGSNTGELFF
TRBV13	TRBJ2-7	TRBD1	TGTGCCAGCAGCCATAAACAGGGGAAGGACGGATACGAGCAGTACTTC	CASSHKQGKDGYEQYF
TRBV27	TRBJ2-1	TRBD2	TGTGCCAGCAGTTTTGTAGCGGGGTACAATGAGCAGTTCTTC	CASSFVAGYNEQFF
TRBV7-9	TRBJ2-7	-	TGTGCCAGCAGCCCCATTGACGGACTATCCTACGAGCAGTACTTC	CASSPIDGLSYEQYF